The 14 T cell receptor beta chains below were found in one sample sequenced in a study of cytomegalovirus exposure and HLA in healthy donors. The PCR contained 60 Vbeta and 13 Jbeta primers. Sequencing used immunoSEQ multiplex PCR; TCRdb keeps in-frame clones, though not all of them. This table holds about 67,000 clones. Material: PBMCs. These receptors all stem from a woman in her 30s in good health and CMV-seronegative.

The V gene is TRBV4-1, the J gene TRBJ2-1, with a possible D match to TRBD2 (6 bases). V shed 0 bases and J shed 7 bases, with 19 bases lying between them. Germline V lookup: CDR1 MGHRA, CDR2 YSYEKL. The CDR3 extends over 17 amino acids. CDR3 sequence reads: CASSQDPGRGFINEQFF. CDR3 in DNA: TGCGCCAGCAGCCAAGATCCTGGGCGGGGATTCATTAATGAGCAGTTCTTC.

The CDR3 sequence is CASSPPGAGGPREQYF. The DNA of the CDR3 is TGTGCCAGCTCACCACCGGGGGCGGGAGGGCCACGGGAGCAGTACTTC. This chain connects TRBV18 to TRBJ2-7; 9 bases are shared with TRBD2. Germline CDR1 KGHSH, CDR2 LQKENI. CDR3 length: 16 residues. Losses at the gene ends were 0 bases for V and 7 bases for J; bases not matched to a gene: 10. Supplemented by reference TRBV18 and TRBJ2-7, the full variable domain reads NAGVMQNPRHLVRRRGQEARLRCSPMKGHSHVYWYRQLPEEGLKFMVYLQKENIIDESGMPKERFSAEFPKEGPSILRIQQVVRGDSAAYFCASSPPGAGGPREQYFGPGTRLTVT.

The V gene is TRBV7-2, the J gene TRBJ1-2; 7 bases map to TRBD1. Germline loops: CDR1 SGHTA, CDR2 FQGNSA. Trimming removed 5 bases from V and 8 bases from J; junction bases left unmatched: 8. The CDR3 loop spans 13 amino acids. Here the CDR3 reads CASSLLQGRGYTF. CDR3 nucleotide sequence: TGTGCCAGCAGCCTACTACAGGGGAGGGGCTACACCTTC.

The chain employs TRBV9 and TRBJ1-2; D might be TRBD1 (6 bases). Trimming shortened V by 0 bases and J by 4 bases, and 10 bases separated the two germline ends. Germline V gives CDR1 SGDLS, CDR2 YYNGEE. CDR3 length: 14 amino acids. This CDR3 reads CASSVETGLYGYTF. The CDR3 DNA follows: TGTGCCAGCAGCGTAGAGACAGGACTCTATGGCTACACCTTC.

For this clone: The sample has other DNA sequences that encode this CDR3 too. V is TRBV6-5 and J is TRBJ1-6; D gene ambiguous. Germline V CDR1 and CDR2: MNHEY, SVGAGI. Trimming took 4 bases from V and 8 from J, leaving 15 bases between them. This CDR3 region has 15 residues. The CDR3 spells CASSWEGRVDSPLHF. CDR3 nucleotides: TGTGCCAGCAGTTGGGAGGGAAGAGTGGATTCACCCCTCCACTTT.

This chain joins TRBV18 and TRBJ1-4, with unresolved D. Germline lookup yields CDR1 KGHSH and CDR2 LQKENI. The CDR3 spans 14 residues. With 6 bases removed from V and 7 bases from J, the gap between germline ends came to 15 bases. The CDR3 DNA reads TGTGCCAGCTCGGTGGTTCTAGGCGGTGAAAAACTGTTTTTT. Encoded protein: CASSVVLGGEKLFF.

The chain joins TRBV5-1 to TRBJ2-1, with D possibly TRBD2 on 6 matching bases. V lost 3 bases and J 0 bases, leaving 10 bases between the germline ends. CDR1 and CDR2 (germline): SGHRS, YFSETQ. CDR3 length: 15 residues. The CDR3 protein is CASSSGTPSYNEQFF. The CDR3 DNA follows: TGCGCCAGCAGCTCGGGGACTCCCTCCTACAATGAGCAGTTCTTC.

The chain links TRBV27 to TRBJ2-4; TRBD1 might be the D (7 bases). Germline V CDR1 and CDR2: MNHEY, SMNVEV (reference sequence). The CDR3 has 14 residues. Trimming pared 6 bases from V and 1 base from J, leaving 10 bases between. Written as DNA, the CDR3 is TGTGCCAGCAGGACAGGGACTGCCAAAAACATTCAGTACTTC. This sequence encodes CASRTGTAKNIQYF.

CDR3: CASSQVGAANEKLFF. CDR3 nucleotides: TGCGCCAGCAGCCAAGTGGGTGCGGCTAATGAAAAACTGTTTTTT. The chain joins TRBV4-3 to TRBJ1-4; D unresolved. The CDR3 extends over 15 amino acids. Trimming left V 1 base short and J 3 bases short, with 9 bases between. Germline V gives CDR1 LGHNA, CDR2 YSLEER.

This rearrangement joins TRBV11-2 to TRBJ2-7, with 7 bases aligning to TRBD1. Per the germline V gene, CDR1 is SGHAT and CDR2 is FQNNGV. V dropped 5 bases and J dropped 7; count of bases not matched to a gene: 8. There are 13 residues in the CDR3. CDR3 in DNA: TGTGCCAGCAGCGACGACAGGGCCCGGGAGCAGTACTTC. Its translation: CASSDDRAREQYF.

For the CDR3, the DNA is TGTGCCAGCAGCGGAATTACTAGCGGGGCGAACACCGGGGAGCTGTTTTTT. This sequence encodes CASSGITSGANTGELFF. The chain combines TRBV9 with TRBJ2-2, with 10 positions matching TRBD2. The CDR3 length is 17 residues. The trim removed 3 bases at V and 0 bases at J, leaving 5 bases unmatched. Looked up from germline, CDR1 is SGDLS and CDR2 is YYNGEE.

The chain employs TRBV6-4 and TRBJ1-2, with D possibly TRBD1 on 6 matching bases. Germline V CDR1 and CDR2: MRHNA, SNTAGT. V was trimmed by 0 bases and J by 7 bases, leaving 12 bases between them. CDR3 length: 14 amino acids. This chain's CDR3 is CASSDSGGTSGYTF. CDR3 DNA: TGTGCCAGCAGTGACTCAGGTGGGACAAGTGGCTACACCTTC.

The CDR3 DNA follows: TGCGCCAGCAGCCCCGGGACAGGGGGGTCTGGCTATGGCTACACCTTC. Translation gives CASSPGTGGSGYGYTF. J is TRBJ1-2 and V is TRBV4-1, with 11 nucleotides matching TRBD1. V lost 4 bases, J lost 4 bases, and 8 bases stayed unmatched. Germline V lookup: CDR1 MGHRA, CDR2 YSYEKL. This CDR3 spans 16 amino acids.

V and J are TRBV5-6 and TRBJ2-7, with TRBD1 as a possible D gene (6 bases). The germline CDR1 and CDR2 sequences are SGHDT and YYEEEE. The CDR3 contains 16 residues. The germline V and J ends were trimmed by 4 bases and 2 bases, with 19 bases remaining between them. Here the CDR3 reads CASSGILGRQAYEQYF. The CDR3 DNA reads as TGTGCCAGCAGCGGAATTCTTGGAAGACAGGCCTACGAGCAGTACTTC.